These 28 T cell receptor beta chains were all obtained from the same sample, sequenced in a study of T cells in Graves' hyperthyroidism and ophthalmopathy (dated by TCRdb to about 2019). Library creation used multiplex PCR. Sequencing relied on an Illumina HiSeq 2000. TCR beta CDR3 regions were amplified from RNA transcripts. The first round of RT-PCR for the TCR CDR3 was performed with the HTBI primer set and the Qiagen OneStep RT-PCR kit. In-frame beta chains were kept once TCRdb had trimmed the public reads at Q25 with fastp and called clones with MiXCR. Records with the same CDR3 protein are collapsed into one entry carrying the most frequent genes and DNA. Present in this sample are fewer than 200,000 distinct CDR3 sequences, approximately 9% of which were seen just once. The top ten hold 22% of the sample. The sequencing input was blood. The source is a woman under 30 with Graves' hyperthyroidism that later progressed to Graves' ophthalmopathy.

In its sample, this clonotype was seen many times. The CDR3 coding sequence is TGTGCCAGCAGTTTAGCGGGGACAGCCTACGAGCAGTACTTC. Its protein product is CASSLAGTAYEQYF. This chain joins TRBV12-3 or TRBV12-4 and TRBJ2-7; 7 nucleotides align to TRBD1. J was trimmed by 2 bases and V by 0 bases; bases with no gene match: 1. This CDR3 region has 14 residues.

A remark on this clonotype: This may arise from a read error, as a much more abundant clone is one base away. This chain joins TRBV2 and TRBJ2-1; 7 positions match TRBD1. Germline V lookup: CDR1 SNHLY, CDR2 FYNNEI. This CDR3 is 16 amino acids long. CDR3 DNA: TGTGCCAGCAGTGCCGACAGGGACCGGTCCTACAATGAGCAGTCCTTC. This gives the protein CASSADRDRSYNEQSF.

V gene TRBV19 combines with J gene TRBJ2-1; D unclear. V was shortened by 5 bases and J by 6 bases, with 14 bases between the two germline ends. The germline V gene has CDR1 LNHDA and CDR2 SQIVND (reference sequence). This CDR3 region has 14 residues. In DNA, the CDR3 is TGTGCCAGTAGTCCTCGACCCTGGGGCAATGAGCAGTTCTTC. This sequence encodes CASSPRPWGNEQFF.

This clonotype has a count of ten or more. The chain employs TRBV28 and TRBJ2-3, with D tentatively TRBD2 (6 bases). Trimming pared 8 bases from V and 4 bases from J, leaving 13 bases between. The CDR3 runs 13 residues. In germline, CDR1 is MDHEN, CDR2 SYDVKM. Here the CDR3 DNA reads TGTGCCAGCGAAGTGGGGGAGGCAGATACGCAGTATTTT. Amino acids: CASEVGEADTQYF. Full variable domain (outside the CDR3, taken from reference TRBV28 and TRBJ2-3): DVKVTQSSRYLVKRTGEKVFLECVQDMDHENMFWYRQDPGLGLRLIYFSYDVKMKEKGDIPEGYSVSREKKERFSLILESASTNQTSMYLCASEVGEADTQYFGPGTRLTVL.

Ten or more counts support this clonotype. The chain uses TRBV2 and TRBJ2-1, with a tentative D call TRBD1 (6 bases). Looked up from germline, CDR1 is SNHLY and CDR2 is FYNNEI. V shed 4 bases and J shed 7 bases, with 8 bases lying between them. The CDR3 consists of 12 residues. The CDR3 here is CASSVRGNEQFF. The CDR3 DNA is TGTGCCAGCAGTGTCAGGGGTAATGAGCAGTTCTTC.

The chain uses TRBV11-2 and TRBJ2-5, with TRBD2 matching 13 bases. The V segment lost 4 bases and the J segment 3 bases; nucleotides outside the gene matches: 11. The CDR3 contains 18 residues. Germline CDR1 SGHAT, CDR2 FQNNGV. CDR3: CASSSPGLAGTLEETQYF. DNA for the CDR3: TGTGCCAGCAGCTCTCCGGGACTAGCGGGAACGCTAGAAGAGACCCAGTACTTC.

This clonotype was counted ten times or more. The chain couples TRBV12-3 or TRBV12-4 to TRBJ1-5; unclear D gene. This CDR3 comprises 13 residues. Deletions cut 6 bases from V and 5 bases from J, with 11 bases between. The chain's CDR3 is CASRGFGDQPQHF. In DNA form, the CDR3 reads TGTGCCAGCAGGGGGTTTGGTGATCAGCCCCAGCATTTT.

Of note for this clonotype: Compared with germline, one end of the junction differs, possibly owing to a read error. This chain uses TRBV6-1 with TRBJ2-1; D possibly corresponds to TRBD2 (6 bases). In germline, CDR1 is MNHNS, CDR2 SASEGT. CDR3 length: 14 amino acids. The CDR3 DNA reads as TGTGCCACCCACCTGGCGGGATACTACAATGAGCAGCTCTTC. Translated, it gives CATHLAGYYNEQLF.

The rearrangement joins TRBV15 to TRBJ1-6; 7 nucleotides align to TRBD1. The ends lost 0 bases at V and 9 bases at J; junction bases unmatched: 14. This CDR3 comprises 18 residues. The germline V gene encodes CDR1 LNHNV and CDR2 YYDKDF (reference sequence). The CDR3 sequence is CATSREQNRGWNFSPLHF. CDR3 DNA sequence: TGTGCCACCAGCAGAGAACAAAACAGGGGATGGAATTTTTCACCCCTCCACTTT. Full variable domain (missing parts from reference TRBV15 and TRBJ1-6): DAMVIQNPRYQVTQFGKPVTLSCSQTLNHNVMYWYQQKSSQAPKLLFHYYDKDFNNEADTPDNFQSRRPNTSFCFLDIRSPGLGDTAMYLCATSREQNRGWNFSPLHFGNGTRLTVT.

This clonotype came up many times. CDR3 region: CSAADNLNTEAFF. The CDR3 DNA is TGCAGTGCCGCAGACAATCTGAACACTGAAGCTTTCTTT. V and J are TRBV20-1 and TRBJ1-1; D remains unclear. Germline values: CDR1 DFQATT, CDR2 SNEGSKA (reference sequence). The CDR3 spans 13 residues. V lost 6 bases, J lost 0 bases, and 11 bases lay in between.

This clonotype has at least ten counts. The gene calls are TRBV13 and TRBJ2-5; maybe TRBD1 (5 bases). Germline V gene sequence: CDR1 PRHDT, CDR2 FYEKMQ (reference sequence). V lost 0 bases to trimming and J lost 5 bases, with 10 bases between them. This CDR3 spans 14 amino acids. The CDR3 bases are TGTGCCAGCAGCTTAGGCCCGGCAGGGGAGACCCAGTACTTC. Its translation is CASSLGPAGETQYF.

This clonotype was recorded at least ten times. This chain joins TRBV5-1 and TRBJ2-1; 8 nucleotides align to TRBD1. The CDR3 totals 15 residues. Germline loops: CDR1 SGHRS, CDR2 YFSETQ. Losses at the gene ends were 0 bases for V and 6 bases for J; bases not matched to a gene: 5. Here the CDR3 DNA reads TGCGCCAGCAGCTTGGGGCAGGGGGCTCCCAATGAGCAGTTCTTC. Its translation is CASSLGQGAPNEQFF.

This chain links TRBV7-9 with TRBJ2-2; D is unclear. CDR1 is SEHNR and CDR2 is FQNEAQ in the germline V gene (reference sequence). V was clipped by 4 bases and J by 5 bases, with 8 bases between them. The CDR3 has 13 amino acids. Here the CDR3 reads CASSYKGTGELFF. CDR3 coding DNA: TGTGCCAGCAGCTATAAGGGTACCGGGGAGCTGTTTTTT.

The chain recombines TRBV27 with TRBJ2-5, with 10 bases fitting TRBD1. V dropped 5 bases and J dropped 5; count of bases not matched to a gene: 11. The CDR3 sequence is 16 residues long. The V gene's germline CDR1 is MNHEY and CDR2 SMNVEV (reference sequence). CDR3 sequence (DNA): TGTGCCAGCAGTATTCCCGGGACAGGGGCTTTGGAGACCCAGTACTTC. Translating gives CASSIPGTGALETQYF.

This clonotype has ten or more counts. V gene TRBV2 combines with J gene TRBJ1-2; TRBD1 aligns across 7 bases. The CDR3 sequence is 14 residues long. After removal of 8 bases from V and 2 bases from J, the junction contained 8 bases not matched to a gene. Per the germline V gene, CDR1 is SNHLY and CDR2 is FYNNEI. The CDR3 region is CASGRETGNYGYTF. In nucleotides, the CDR3 is TGTGCCAGCGGGAGGGAGACAGGGAACTATGGCTACACCTTC. The full variable domain, completed using reference TRBV2 and TRBJ1-2, is EPEVTQTPSHQVTQMGQEVILRCVPISNHLYFYWYRQILGQKVEFLVSFYNNEISEKSEIFDDQFSVERPDGSNFTLKIRSTKLEDSAMYFCASGRETGNYGYTFGSGTRLTVV.

J is TRBJ1-2 and V is TRBV30; D unresolved. Germline values: CDR1 GTSNPN, CDR2 SVGIG (reference sequence). Trimming removed 5 bases at V and 4 bases at J, with 11 bases between. The length of the CDR3 is 12 residues. The CDR3 here is CAWGLQFYGYTF. The CDR3 bases are TGTGCCTGGGGTTTACAATTCTATGGCTACACCTTC.

This clonotype came up many times. The chain uses TRBV5-1 and TRBJ1-1, with D possibly being TRBD1 (5 bases). Germline loops: CDR1 SGHRS, CDR2 YFSETQ. Trimming stripped 0 bases from V and 3 bases from J, with 12 bases between. The length of the CDR3 is 15 residues. CDR3 coding DNA: TGCGCCAGCAGCTTGGCCCTTGGGGGTGACACTGAAGCTTTCTTT. Translation gives CASSLALGGDTEAFF. The whole variable domain, remainder taken from reference TRBV5-1 and TRBJ1-1, is KAGVTQTPRYLIKTRGQQVTLSCSPISGHRSVSWYQQTPGQGLQFLFEYFSETQRNKGNFPGRFSGRQFSNSRSEMNVSTLELGDSALYLCASSLALGGDTEAFFGQGTRLTVV.

The table lists this clonotype with many counts. The chain combines TRBV2 with TRBJ2-1; TRBD2 agrees at 12 bases. The CDR3 length is 13 residues. The V segment lost 8 bases and the J segment 8 bases; nucleotides outside the gene matches: 4. CDR1 is SNHLY and CDR2 is FYNNEI in the germline V gene. The CDR3 spells CASRTSGVDEQFF. The CDR3 DNA reads as TGTGCCAGCCGGACTAGCGGGGTAGATGAGCAGTTCTTC.

This clonotype was counted between two and nine times. The V call is TRBV28, the J call TRBJ2-4; 8 bases align to TRBD2. The germline V gene has CDR1 MDHEN and CDR2 SYDVKM. Trimming removed 4 bases from V and 1 base from J; junction bases left unmatched: 12. CDR3 length: 18 residues. CDR3 coding DNA: TGTGCCAGCAGTTCCGGGACTAGAGATAGGACTGCCAAAAACATTCAGTACTTC. It translates to CASSSGTRDRTAKNIQYF.

With respect to this clonotype: A junction end diverges from the germline sequence, so it may reflect a read error. This chain joins TRBV27 and TRBJ1-5; no firm D call. The V gene's germline CDR1 is MNHEY and CDR2 SMNVEV (reference sequence). CDR3 size: 13 residues. CDR3 sequence reads: CANSLTDIQPQHF. CDR3 nucleotide sequence: TGTGCCAACAGTTTAACCGACATACAGCCCCAGCATTTT.

This chain joins TRBV30 and TRBJ2-3, with 7 nucleotides matching TRBD2. The germline V gene has CDR1 GTSNPN and CDR2 SVGIG (reference sequence). Losses at the gene ends were 1 base for V and 1 base for J; bases not matched to a gene: 5. The length of the CDR3 is 15 residues. The CDR3 loop reads CAWSAGGGGTDTQYF. In nucleotides, the CDR3 is TGTGCCTGGAGTGCTGGGGGGGGGGGCACAGATACGCAGTATTTT.

This clonotype was picked up many times. The J gene is TRBJ2-3, the V gene TRBV12-5; TRBD1 is a possible D gene (5 bases). The V end was cut by 9 bases, the J end by 6 bases, with 13 bases between. Germline loops: CDR1 LGHNT, CDR2 FRNRAP. The CDR3 sequence is 12 residues long. This CDR3 reads CASAFPGDTQYF. CDR3 nucleotide sequence: TGTGCTAGCGCATTTCCAGGGGATACGCAGTATTTT.

This clonotype was seen many times. The V and J genes are TRBV20-1 and TRBJ1-1; D is perhaps TRBD1 (6 bases). The CDR3 has 13 amino acids. V dropped 6 bases and J dropped 5 bases, with 16 bases sitting between them. CDR1 DFQATT and CDR2 SNEGSKA come from the germline V gene (reference sequence). The CDR3 protein is CSAHSGGGTEAFF. The CDR3 bases are TGCAGTGCCCATTCTGGAGGGGGGACTGAAGCTTTCTTT.

This clonotype was detected many times. This sequence joins TRBV14 and TRBJ2-1, with D unclear. Per the germline V gene, CDR1 is SGHDN and CDR2 is FVKESK. V dropped 0 bases and J dropped 7 bases, with 10 bases sitting between them. The CDR3 is 14 amino acids. CDR3 coding DNA: TGTGCCAGCAGCCAAGATGTATCGGGTAATGAGCAGTTCTTC. Protein sequence: CASSQDVSGNEQFF.

This clonotype turned up a few times. The V and J genes are TRBV18 and TRBJ1-2; possible D gene TRBD1, 5 bases. V was cut by 2 bases and J by 5 bases, with 9 bases left in between. This CDR3 contains 13 residues. The germline gives CDR1 KGHSH, CDR2 LQKENI. CDR3 loop: CASSPTDRYGYTF. CDR3 sequence (DNA): TGTGCCAGCTCACCAACAGACAGATATGGCTACACCTTC. Drawing the rest from reference TRBV18 and TRBJ1-2, the complete variable domain is NAGVMQNPRHLVRRRGQEARLRCSPMKGHSHVYWYRQLPEEGLKFMVYLQKENIIDESGMPKERFSAEFPKEGPSILRIQQVVRGDSAAYFCASSPTDRYGYTFGSGTRLTVV.

This clonotype was detected ten times or more. The chain employs TRBV28 and TRBJ2-5; perhaps TRBD2 as D (5 bases). Germline CDR1 and CDR2: MDHEN and SYDVKM. With 1 base removed from V and 7 bases from J, the gap between germline ends came to 19 bases. The CDR3 runs to 16 residues. This chain's CDR3 is CASSLSGNDLVVTQYF. In nucleotides, the CDR3 is TGTGCCAGCAGTTTATCGGGGAATGACCTAGTTGTGACCCAGTACTTC.

CDR3 sequence (DNA): TGTGCCAGCAGCGGGACCAGAGACACCGGGGAGCTGTTTTTT. Translating gives CASSGTRDTGELFF. V is TRBV9 and J is TRBJ2-2, with D uncertain. The CDR3 covers 14 residues. The V and J ends lost 3 bases and 3 bases respectively, with 9 bases between them. The germline V gene encodes CDR1 SGDLS and CDR2 YYNGEE.

In this sample, this clonotype turned up many times. J is TRBJ1-5 and V is TRBV20-1, with D perhaps TRBD1 (5 bases). CDR1 and CDR2 (germline): DFQATT, SNEGSKA (reference sequence). The V end was cut by 6 bases, the J end by 5 bases, with 14 bases between. This CDR3 region has 13 residues. The DNA of the CDR3 is TGCAGTGCAGAAGACAGATGGGATCAGCCCCAGCATTTT. It translates to CSAEDRWDQPQHF.